This T cell receptor (beta chain) was identified in a study of blood T cell repertoires in COVID-19. Generated by immunoSEQ multiplex PCR, the TCRdb table keeps only in-frame clones and is missing some. The repertoire has 250,000 to 350,000 clones, approximately 90% of them found once; the top ten carry about 7%. Losses at the gene ends were 2 bases for V and 8 bases for J; bases not matched to a gene: 12. Germline CDR1 reads SGHAT; CDR2 reads FQNNGV. This CDR3 region has 17 residues. This TCR was sampled from a woman aged 25 to 45 with COVID-19, enrolled during active disease. V and J are TRBV11-2 and TRBJ1-4; 9 bases map to TRBD1. Sequenced: peripheral blood. The CDR3 DNA follows: TGTGCCAGCAGCTTAAACCCGGTACAGGGGGCGAAGGAAAAACTGTTTTTT. This codes for CASSLNPVQGAKEKLFF.